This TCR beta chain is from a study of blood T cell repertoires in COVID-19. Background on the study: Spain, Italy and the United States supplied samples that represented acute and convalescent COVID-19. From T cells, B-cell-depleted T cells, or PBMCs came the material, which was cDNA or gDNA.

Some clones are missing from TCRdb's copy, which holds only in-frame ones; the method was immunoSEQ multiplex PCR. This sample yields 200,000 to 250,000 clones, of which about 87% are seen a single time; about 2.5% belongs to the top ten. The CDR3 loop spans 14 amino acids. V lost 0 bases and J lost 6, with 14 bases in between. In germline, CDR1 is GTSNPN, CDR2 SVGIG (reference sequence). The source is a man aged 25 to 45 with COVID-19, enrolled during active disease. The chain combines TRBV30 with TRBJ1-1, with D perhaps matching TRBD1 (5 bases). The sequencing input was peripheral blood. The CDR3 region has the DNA TGTGCCTGGAGTGTAGGGTGGACAAGCGCTGAAGCTTTCTTT. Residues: CAWSVGWTSAEAFF.